This entry concerns a single T cell receptor (beta chain). These data are taken from a study of control samples from healthy donors and cancer patients. The CDR3 has 14 amino acids. The V gene's germline CDR1 is LNHDA and CDR2 SQIVND (reference sequence). Trimming left V 3 bases short and J 4 bases short, with 12 bases between. This table comes from immunoSEQ multiplex PCR, and its TCRdb copy is limited to in-frame clones, with some not included. The profile shows roughly 100,000 clones, around nine tenths of them singletons. Sequencing used blood. The gene calls are TRBV19 and TRBJ1-2; D not resolved. The TCR originated in a human donor in good health. The donor label of this sample is uncertain. This CDR3 reads CASSMAALGYGYTF. CDR3 nucleotide sequence: TGTGCCAGTAGTATGGCTGCCTTGGGCTATGGCTACACCTTC.